This T cell receptor (beta chain) appears in the sequencing data of a study of cytomegalovirus exposure and HLA in healthy donors (dated by TCRdb to about 2017). About the study as a whole: In an earlier analysis of some 550 of the donors, 250 to 350 Gb of sequence data and 90 million to 120 million unique TCR beta sequences from 150 million to 200 million T cells were reported. An early release covering over 500 HLA-typed donors comprised about 310 gigabases of sequencing data and about 90 million unique TCR sequences. Of the 300 to 400 genotyped donors, around 81% fell in the genetic ancestry cluster associated with self-reported Caucasian donors. The aim of the study was to test whether cataloging public T cell receptors could identify signatures of past pathogen exposure. The study used immunosequencing to profile the T cell repertoires of 666 subjects and linked those repertoires to cytomegalovirus serostatus. Along with the roughly 700-subject first cohort, a separate validation cohort of over 90 different subjects was used. To predict cytomegalovirus infection status, the study combined high-throughput TCR immunosequencing, statistical association of individual TCRs with disease status, and machine learning. A later analysis re-analyzed previously published TCR beta repertoires from roughly 630 donors and added high-resolution HLA genotyping to study TCR occurrence patterns. Rather than drawing on any new phenotypic data, the later analysis identified candidate immune exposures from TCR beta sequences and the way those sequences occurred across donors. To decide whether each TCR beta V gene segment behaved as functional or pseudogenic, an earlier analysis of several hundred of the donors relied on high-throughput TCR beta sequencing. Donor age, sex, ethnicity and CMV serostatus were compiled together with the repertoire data. Genome-wide SNP genotypes for about three fifths of the roughly 670 donors were used in a later genetic analysis, which treated that subset as a discovery cohort. Every repertoire in the discovery cohort had been generated on one and the same sequencing platform. HLA typing covered class I and class II loci at four-digit resolution. The number of donors typed differed by locus, with about 629-630 for A, B, C, DRB1 and DQB1, more than 500 for DQA1, over 600 for DPA1, and approximately 470 for DPB1. Roughly 5 DR-DQ haplotypes were handled as single units for association and clustering, since linkage in the cohort was strong. Among some 410 genotyped donors of the cohort, an average of around 240,000 unique TCR beta nucleotide sequences were sequenced per donor, around 20% of them non-productive. On the study overall, not on this receptor specifically: Some IMGT-functional V segments, including TRBV6-2 and TRBV6-3, could not be told apart with the 87-base-pair reads, so those segments were excluded. It was suggested by the authors that the approach could potentially be generalized to other disease states and immunological phenotypes. A later analysis reported that several top co-occurrence clusters appeared linked to parvovirus B19, influenza, CMV and Epstein-Barr virus. In both the original and validation cohorts, the classifier was reported to diagnose cytomegalovirus status with high specificity and sensitivity. A cluster of highly shared sequence variants was judged likely to represent a technical artifact of the sequencing pipeline. A later genetic analysis associated a missense DCLRE1C variant with V-gene and J-gene trimming of TCR beta chains, and an independent cohort replicated the association. According to a later genetic analysis, donors in an Asian-associated ancestry cluster had fewer N-insertions in productive TCRs than the roughly 700-donor mean. A later analysis found that HLA-associated TCR beta chains were more clonally expanded and had lower generation probabilities than equally common non-associated chains. Correlated functional status among segregating V segments might be attributable to linkage disequilibrium, but an unknown experimental factor could not be ruled out. A further reported finding was that TCR beta sequences accurately predicted the HLA-A and HLA-B alleles for most subjects in the first cohort. CMV serostatus was the only immune exposure information available for the cohort. Because HLA typing was unavailable for some donors at each locus, only the typed subset was used in association tests. Most TCR sequences were seen in very few donors, while some public TCRs were found in many individuals. In vitro tests confirmed that a few of the cytomegalovirus-associated TCR beta chains recognize cytomegalovirus antigens. In the study, approximately 150 TCR beta chains were listed as associated with cytomegalovirus. In this cohort, only TCR beta chains were sequenced, and detectable features were limited by the absence of alpha or paired-chain data. When HLA alleles, especially DR and DQ, strongly co-occurred, attributing TCR associations to individual alleles was difficult. In a later analysis, TCR association rates were found to vary across HLA loci, with the most associated TCRs seen for DRB1 alleles and the fewest for HLA-C alleles. Sequencing depth was assumed to be roughly uniform across donors in the presence/absence analyses, though that assumption may not hold. A later analysis found that most CMV-associated TCR beta chains appeared HLA-restricted, with HLA associations seemingly driven largely by CMV exposure. In an earlier analysis of more than 450 of the donors, most TCR beta V segments were observed in productive rearrangements about 87% or about 30% of the time, broadly matching IMGT annotations. Over 15 rarely observed V segments, including chromosome 9 orphons, were excluded from the earlier analysis of about 600 of the donors because counts were too low. In a later analysis, some 18,000 TCR beta sequences were associated with specific HLA alleles at a false discovery rate of 0.05.

Libraries were prepared through the immunoSEQ multiplex PCR assay. For the multiplex PCR, a mixture combining 60 forward primers for TCR Vbeta segments and 13 reverse primers for TCR Jbeta segments was used. The CDR3 region of rearranged TCR beta genes was amplified from genomic DNA with a multiplex PCR assay. Amplified TCR beta libraries were sequenced as 87-base-pair reads on the Illumina HiSeq System. The paper's data handling went like this. A later analysis tallied around 87 million unique TCR beta chains across the approximately 670 repertoires, and around 9.9 million of those chains were shared by two or more donors. A nearest-neighbor algorithm error-corrected the raw reads and collapsed the reads into unique sequences, merging closely related sequences to remove PCR and sequencing errors. CDR3 sequences were aligned to IMGT reference sequences to assign V, D and J gene segments. Each retained sequence needed at least a six-nucleotide match to both a V gene segment and a J gene segment. A rearrangement was called productive if the CDR3 had no stop codons and remained in frame with V and J, and every other rearrangement was called non-productive. CDR3 was defined according to IMGT convention as the region running from the second conserved V-encoded cysteine to the conserved J-encoded phenylalanine. Sequences without an unambiguous match to a single V gene segment were excluded from the earlier analysis of several hundred of the donors. An earlier analysis of several hundred of the donors called V segments functional above 56.7% productive rearrangements and segregating when the between-donor standard deviation exceeded 5%. A statistical classification framework was developed to diagnose cytomegalovirus status using the catalog of TCR beta chain sequences. In a later analysis, TCR nucleotide sequences were compared against IMGT/GENE-DB human TR gene sequences so that V and J genes could be assigned. A later analysis assigned CDR3 sequences and most-parsimonious VDJ recombination scenarios with the TCRdist pipeline. A later analysis defined each TCR beta chain by its CDR3 amino acid sequence plus V-gene family, and excluded reads lacking a unique V-gene family. As a way to deal with suspected cross-contamination and a sequencing artifact, a later analysis dropped nearly 600 nucleotide sequences that were highly shared and had low generation probability. In a later analysis, a clonal expansion index was calculated for each public chain from normalized within-repertoire ranks of inferred template counts. In a later analysis, generation probabilities were computed using a VDJ recombination model fitted to out-of-frame rearrangements, and the results were checked against IGoR. Hypergeometric tests were used in a later analysis to score TCR-TCR, TCR-HLA and TCR-CMV co-occurrence, with a repertoire-size bias correction applied to the TCR pairs. In a later analysis, false discovery rates were estimated by permuting HLA or CMV assignments 20 times. In a later analysis, co-occurring TCRs were grouped with DBSCAN, and TCRdist sequence similarity was added when clustering was performed within HLA-allele-positive subsets. Co-occurrence clustering excluded repertoires with fewer than 30,000 or more than 120,000 public chains, plus five with anomalous nucleotide sharing. The table was pulled from immuneACCESS by TCRdb, which kept in-frame rearrangements only. Such tables lose some clones; where checked, under half of the loss comes from unresolved V genes, and the rest has no known cause. The V and J calls and clone size come from that table; D and trimming were worked out from the DNA. The sample profile shows about 190,000 clones; roughly 80% of them were found once. The ten largest clones represent about 6% of the sample.

The germline V gene specifies SGHDT as CDR1 and YYEEEE as CDR2. V is pruned by 4 bases and J by 1 base, leaving 5 bases of the junction without a gene match. There are 15 amino acids in the CDR3, from cysteine to phenylalanine inclusive. Only CDR3 DNA is held: 45 bases, read in frame from base 1. Worth noting for this clone: This receptor's antigen is unknown. Base qualities were left out, and no much larger clone turns up one base away.

In total, around 600 healthy bone marrow donors made up the cohort. At the time of sampling, all cohort members were nominally healthy, though unrecorded immune exposures were likely present. The donor was CMV seropositive and belonged to the group of over 250 seropositive cohort members. A peripheral blood sample was provided by each donor, and peripheral blood mononuclear cells were used for TCR beta sequencing. Genomic DNA extraction from the blood cell samples was performed with the Qiagen DNeasy Blood Extraction Kit. Material for sequencing was PBMCs. This clonotype was obtained from a middle-aged man in good health and CMV-seropositive. The chain joins TRBV5-6 to TRBJ1-1, with 9 bases aligning to TRBD1. The encoded CDR3 is CASSEMDRGNTEAFF. DNA sequence: TGTGCCAGCAGCGAAATGGACAGGGGGAACACTGAAGCTTTCTTT.